This T cell receptor (beta chain) was documented in a study of T-cell reconstitution after alpha-beta-depleted transplantation in children. The authors prepared the TCRbeta library with unique molecular identifiers. TCRdb reprocessed the PCR reads with MiXCR, giving one entry per CDR3 protein. The sample has approximately 1,000,000 distinct CDR3 sequences; around 30% are singletons. The TCR sequence derives from a boy under two years old who had a stem cell transplant for SCID, so the T cells may come from the graft donor. Sequencing was performed on PBMCs, mostly from graft donor cells, taken 360 days after TCRalphabeta/CD19-depleted stem cell transplant.

DNA for the CDR3: TGTGCCAGCAGTCCACGCTGGGCAGGAGAAGCTTTCTTT. It yields the protein CASSPRWAGEAFF. V gene TRBV6-2 or TRBV6-3 combines with J gene TRBJ1-1; no reliable D call. The V gene's germline CDR1 is MNHEY and CDR2 SVGEGT. The CDR3 is 13 amino acids. V dropped 5 bases and J dropped 8 bases, with 15 bases sitting between them.